This TCR beta chain was obtained from a study of T cell responses to AZD1222 COVID-19 vaccine. Whole-study results and caveats: Sampling captured repertoires only after the peak T cell response.

Some clones are missing from TCRdb's copy, which holds only in-frame ones; the method was immunoSEQ multiplex PCR. The sample has some 120,000 clones; 75% to 90% are singletons. With regard to this clone: Its specificity is unknown.

The input for sequencing was peripheral blood, taken on day 0 of MenACWY control vaccination. This clonotype originated in an adult in good health.

In DNA form, the CDR3 reads TGTGCCAGCAGTGGAGACAGTGGGGAAGAGCATGGCTACACCTTC. Its translation: CASSGDSGEEHGYTF. The chain carries TRBV2 and TRBJ1-2, with D perhaps matching TRBD1 (5 bases). V was clipped by 4 bases and J by 6 bases, with 18 bases between them. Germline V gives CDR1 SNHLY, CDR2 FYNNEI. The CDR3 contains 15 residues.